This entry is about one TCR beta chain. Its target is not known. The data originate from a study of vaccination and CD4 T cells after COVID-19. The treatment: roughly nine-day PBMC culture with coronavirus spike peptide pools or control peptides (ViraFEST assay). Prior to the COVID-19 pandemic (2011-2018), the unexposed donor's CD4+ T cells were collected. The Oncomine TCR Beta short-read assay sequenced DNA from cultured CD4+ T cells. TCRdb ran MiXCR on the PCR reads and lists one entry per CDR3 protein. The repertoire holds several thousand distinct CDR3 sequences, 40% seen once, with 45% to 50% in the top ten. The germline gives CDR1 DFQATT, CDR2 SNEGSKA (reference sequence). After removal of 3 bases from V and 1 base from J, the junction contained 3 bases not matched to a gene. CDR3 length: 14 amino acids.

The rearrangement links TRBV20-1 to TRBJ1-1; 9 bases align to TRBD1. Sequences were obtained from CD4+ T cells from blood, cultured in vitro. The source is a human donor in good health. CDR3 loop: CSARGQGGNTEAFF. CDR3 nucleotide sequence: TGCAGTGCTAGGGGACAGGGCGGGAACACTGAAGCTTTCTTT.